This T cell receptor (beta chain) is drawn from a study of blood T cell repertoires in COVID-19. Study information: There were acute and convalescent COVID-19 samples, and they came from the United States, Italy and Spain. PBMCs, B-cell-depleted T cells, or T cells provided the cDNA or gDNA that made up the material.

The CDR3 contains 16 residues. Germline loops: CDR1 SGHNT, CDR2 YYREEE (reference sequence). The ends lost 1 base at V and 4 bases at J; junction bases unmatched: 7. Per the original methods: Reference gene primers were amplified, and this amplification served to estimate nucleated cell counts. The assay was immunoSEQ multiplex PCR, and TCRdb's table has in-frame clones only and misses some. V, J and clone size were drawn from that table, and D and trimming were deduced from the DNA. Of around 200,000 clones listed, roughly four fifths are singletons. This receptor was obtained from a middle-aged man who had recovered from COVID-19. V and J are TRBV5-4 and TRBJ1-1, with 10 bases lining up with TRBD1. Source material: peripheral blood. CDR3 amino acids: CASSLRDRGLGTEAFF. The CDR3 nucleotides read TGTGCCAGCAGCTTGCGAGACAGGGGGCTCGGCACTGAAGCTTTCTTT.